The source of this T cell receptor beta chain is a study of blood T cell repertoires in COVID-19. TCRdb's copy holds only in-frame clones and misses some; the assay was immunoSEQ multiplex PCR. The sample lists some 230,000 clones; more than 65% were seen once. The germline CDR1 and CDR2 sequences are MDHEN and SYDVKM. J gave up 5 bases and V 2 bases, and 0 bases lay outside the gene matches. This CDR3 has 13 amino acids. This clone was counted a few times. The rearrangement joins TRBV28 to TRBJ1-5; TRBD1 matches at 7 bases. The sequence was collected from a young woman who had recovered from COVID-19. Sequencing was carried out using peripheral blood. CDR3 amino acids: CASSLRGHQPQHF. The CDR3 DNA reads TGTGCCAGCAGTTTAAGGGGGCATCAGCCCCAGCATTTT.